This TCR beta chain emerged from a study of blood T cell repertoires in COVID-19. Sequencing used immunoSEQ multiplex PCR; TCRdb keeps in-frame clones, though not all of them. The sample consists of 150,000 to 200,000 clones, about nine tenths of them appearing once. Germline CDR1 is ENHRY and CDR2 is SYGVKD. V shed 9 bases and J shed 3 bases, with 7 bases lying between them. The CDR3 runs 11 residues. The chain links TRBV10-3 to TRBJ2-3; D possibly corresponds to TRBD1 (6 bases). The specimen sequenced was peripheral blood. This TCR came from a man in his late teens or twenties who had recovered from COVID-19. The CDR3 loop reads CAIGQTDTQYF. The CDR3 bases are TGTGCCATTGGACAGACAGATACGCAGTATTTT.